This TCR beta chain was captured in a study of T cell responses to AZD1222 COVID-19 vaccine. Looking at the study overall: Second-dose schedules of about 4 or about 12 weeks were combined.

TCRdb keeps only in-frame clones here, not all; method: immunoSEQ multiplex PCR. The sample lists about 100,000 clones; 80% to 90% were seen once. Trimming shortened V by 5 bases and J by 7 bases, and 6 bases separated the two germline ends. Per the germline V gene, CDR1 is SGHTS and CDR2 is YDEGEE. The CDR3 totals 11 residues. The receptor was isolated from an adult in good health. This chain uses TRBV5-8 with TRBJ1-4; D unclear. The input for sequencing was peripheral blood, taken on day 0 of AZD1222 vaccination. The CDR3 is CASRGLEKLFF. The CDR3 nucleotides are TGTGCCAGCAGAGGTCTTGAAAAACTGTTTTTT.